Detailed here is one T cell receptor beta chain. Its antigen specificity is not known. Per-base quality was not reported, and no clone a single base away is much larger than it. The sample originates from a study of T cell responses to AZD1222 COVID-19 vaccine (dated by TCRdb to about 2021). Background on the whole study: AZD1222 recipients whose second dose came at about 4 weeks and those whose second dose came at about 12 weeks were combined into one group, since spike-specific TCR depth and breadth did not differ between the two schedules. TCR sequencing was performed for about 250 trial participants, of whom roughly 200 were given two doses of AZD1222 and around 25 were given two doses of MenACWY control vaccine. Trial participants were enrolled by age into subgroups of 18-55, 56-69 and 70-plus years, and around 150, 29 and 61 TCR-sequenced participants, respectively, were included in these subgroups. Study-wide conclusions, independent of this receptor: Because no samples from the day 14 peak response were available, repertoires could be characterized only after the peak T cell response. Conclusions about previously exposed vaccinees are limited because only five or six AZD1222 recipients were SARS-CoV-2 seropositive at baseline. Reportedly, close to half of the unique spike-specific TCRs recognized epitopes lying outside the regions that are mutated in the B.1.351 and B.1.1.7 variants. A significant rise in spike-specific TCR breadth and depth was observed after two AZD1222 doses relative to day 0 and relative to MenACWY recipients. Most participants were white British and females outnumbered males, and the authors suggested that clonal diversity may have been underestimated. The 56-69-year group was small, and its depth increase did not reach significance, likely because of low power. The vaccine-associated CD4 TCRs covered the entire spike protein, and the dominant responses fell in regions 160-218 and 743-854.

At the junction V is shortened by 7 bases and J by 3 bases, with 10 bases in between. Reading the germline V gene (reference sequence) gives CDR1 DFQATT and CDR2 SNEGSKA. Reading from cysteine to phenylalanine, the CDR3 counts 11 amino acids. The CDR3 DNA has 33 bases and is translated from base 1. The CDR3 regions of human TCRbeta chains were analyzed by immunosequencing. The authors' analysis ran thus. Repertoire TCRs were checked for matches against a reference library of SARS-CoV-2-specific TCRs that had been generated using the MIRA antigen-specificity platform. Breadth meant the fraction of unique TCRs that were SARS-CoV-2-associated, whereas depth meant the fraction of total T cells that were SARS-CoV-2-associated. Using the MIRA data, every spike-specific TCR was mapped to the spike region that the TCR reacted to and assigned to either a CD4 or a CD8 class. Log10-transformed breadth and depth values were compared by one-way ANOVA with Sidak's multiple comparisons tests. TCRdb mirrors the immuneACCESS table, restricted to in-frame sequences. Some clones are absent from its copies; in checked studies, under half trace to an unresolved V gene, and the reason for the others is unknown. V and J calls plus clone size are reproduced from that table; the DNA served to infer D and trimming. This sample gives about 130,000 clones in total; 90% of them show up just once. The ten biggest clones cover roughly 1.7% of the sample.

Per the publication, the time point label means: baseline before first vaccination. Vaccinee samples came from UK trials COV001 and COV002, including a single-blind randomized controlled phase 2/3 trial of AZD1222 (ChAdOx1 nCoV-19) in healthy adults. Trial participant PBMC samples were collected at day 0 and day 28 after the second dose for TCRbeta chain sequencing. Sequences were derived from peripheral blood, sampled on day 0 of AZD1222 vaccination. The V and J segments used are TRBV20-1 and TRBJ2-7, with a tentative D gene TRBD1 over 6 matching bases. This TCR was sampled from an adult in good health. The DNA is TGCAGTGGTGAGGACAGCTACGAGCAGTACTTC. Translation gives CSGEDSYEQYF.